These 30 T cell receptor beta chains came from one sample sequenced in a study of T-cell reconstitution after alpha-beta-depleted transplantation in children. Unique molecular identifiers were incorporated when the TCRbeta library was constructed. From the PCR reads, TCRdb called clonotypes with MiXCR, one entry per CDR3 protein. The profile shows around 29,000 distinct CDR3 sequences, roughly 5.7% of them singletons. The sample here was PBMCs, mostly from graft donor cells, taken 180 days after TCRalphabeta/CD19-depleted stem cell transplant. The receptors here all came from a male patient younger than 18 who had a stem cell transplant for acute myeloid leukemia, so the T cells may come from the graft donor.

This clonotype was observed many times. The rearrangement joins TRBV28 to TRBJ2-1, with TRBD2 matching over 8 bases. Unmatched junction bases numbered 5, after V lost 3 bases and J lost 4 bases. The CDR3 sequence is 15 residues long. Germline V gene lookup returns CDR1 MDHEN and CDR2 SYDVKM. The CDR3 DNA reads TGTGCCAGCAGTTTCCTTGGGACTAGGTACAATGAGCAGTTCTTC. The encoded protein is CASSFLGTRYNEQFF.

This clonotype has more than one count but fewer than ten. The chain joins TRBV28 to TRBJ2-1; 9 bases are shared with TRBD1. The J segment lost 4 bases and the V segment lost 3 bases, leaving 4 bases of the junction unmatched. Germline-derived CDR1 and CDR2 are MDHEN and SYDVKM. The CDR3 sequence is 15 residues long. CDR3: CASSFDRGGYNEQFF. The CDR3 nucleotides are TGTGCCAGCAGTTTCGACAGGGGGGGGTACAATGAGCAGTTCTTC.

This clonotype was observed at least ten times. The rearrangement joins TRBV5-1 to TRBJ1-1; 9 bases match TRBD1. This CDR3 has 15 residues. CDR1 is SGHRS, CDR2 YFSETQ, per germline. The V segment lost 4 bases and the J segment 4 bases; nucleotides outside the gene matches: 8. The CDR3 loop reads CASSGHRGPGTEAFF. CDR3 sequence (DNA): TGCGCCAGCAGCGGGCACAGGGGGCCGGGCACTGAAGCTTTCTTT.

The table lists this clonotype with many counts. This rearrangement joins TRBV10-3 to TRBJ2-7, with 7 nucleotides matching TRBD1. V trimming: 6 bases; J trimming: 6 bases; junction bases outside the gene matches: 11. CDR1 and CDR2 (germline): ENHRY, SYGVKD. The CDR3 extends over 14 amino acids. CDR3 sequence (DNA): TGTGCCATCAGCCCCGGTAGGGGGCGCCCCGAGCAGTACTTC. Its protein product is CAISPGRGRPEQYF.

This clonotype has ten or more counts. The chain joins TRBV5-1 to TRBJ1-5; D is uncertain. V lost 5 bases to trimming and J lost 0 bases, with 12 bases between them. This CDR3 has 15 amino acids. Germline CDR1 reads SGHRS; CDR2 reads YFSETQ. The CDR3, as DNA: TGCGCCAGCAGTTACGACGGATATAGCAATCAGCCCCAGCATTTT. Protein sequence: CASSYDGYSNQPQHF.

This clonotype was detected ten times or more. J is TRBJ1-2 and V is TRBV11-2; TRBD1 matches 8 bases. With V trimmed by 5 bases and J by 5 bases, 4 bases remained unmatched. CDR3 length: 13 amino acids. Germline V gene sequence: CDR1 SGHAT, CDR2 FQNNGV. Written as DNA, the CDR3 is TGTGCCAGCAGCCGTGGACAGGGATATGGCTACACCTTC. This sequence encodes CASSRGQGYGYTF.

A few counts support this clonotype. The V and J genes are TRBV28 and TRBJ2-1, with D perhaps TRBD2 (5 bases). The CDR3 is made up of 13 amino acids. Trimming removed 3 bases from V and 7 bases from J, with 10 bases in between. Germline values: CDR1 MDHEN, CDR2 SYDVKM. CDR3 residues: CASSFSTGNEQFF. The CDR3 nucleotides are TGTGCCAGCAGTTTTTCCACGGGAAATGAGCAGTTCTTC.

This clonotype was counted at least ten times. The CDR3 here is CASSLGVGGPSYGYTF. The CDR3 region has the DNA TGTGCCAGCAGTTTGGGGGTGGGGGGCCCTAGTTATGGCTACACCTTC. This rearrangement joins TRBV12-3 or TRBV12-4 to TRBJ1-2; a weak D match, TRBD1 (6 bases). V was shortened by 3 bases and J by 5 bases, with 19 bases between the two germline ends. The CDR3 totals 16 residues.

This clonotype is categorized as medium-sized. This chain uses TRBV27 with TRBJ1-4, with TRBD1 matching 7 bases. The V and J ends lost 5 bases and 8 bases, in that order; junction bases with no gene match: 8. The CDR3 contains 14 residues. CDR1 is MNHEY and CDR2 is SMNVEV in the germline V gene (reference sequence). The CDR3 spells CASSQGTVAEKLFF. CDR3 nucleotide sequence: TGTGCCAGCAGTCAAGGGACAGTGGCCGAAAAACTGTTTTTT.

This clonotype showed up many times. The rearrangement uses TRBV28 and TRBJ2-7, with D possibly TRBD2 on 6 matching bases. Trimming cost V 6 bases and J 5 bases, with 20 bases left between them. The length of the CDR3 is 15 residues. CDR1 and CDR2 (germline): MDHEN, SYDVKM. This CDR3 is CASSRGGGFGDEQYF. CDR3 sequence (DNA): TGTGCCAGCAGCCGAGGTGGGGGGTTCGGCGACGAGCAGTACTTC.

This chain uses TRBV3-1 with TRBJ2-5; D ambiguous. V lost 5 bases and J lost 1, with 5 bases in between. CDR3 length equals 12 residues. The germline V gene has CDR1 LGHDT and CDR2 YNNKEL (reference sequence). CDR3 residues: CASSVIQETQYF. For the CDR3, the DNA is TGTGCCAGCAGCGTCATCCAAGAGACCCAGTACTTC.

This clonotype was seen repeatedly, ten times or more. The V gene is TRBV6-4, the J gene TRBJ1-1, with 7 bases lining up with TRBD1. V gave up 6 bases and J gave up 0 bases; unmatched junction bases: 19. The CDR3 covers 19 residues. CDR1 and CDR2 (germline): MRHNA, SNTAGT. For the CDR3, the DNA is TGTGCCAGCAGAACACTCAGGGGGTGGAAGGCTAACATGAACACTGAAGCTTTCTTT. Residues: CASRTLRGWKANMNTEAFF.

In its sample, this clonotype was seen many times. The gene calls are TRBV19 and TRBJ1-5; D unclear. The CDR3 is 14 amino acids. V was pared by 4 bases and J by 6 bases, with 13 bases between. The germline V gene encodes CDR1 LNHDA and CDR2 SQIVND (reference sequence). CDR3 DNA: TGTGCCAGTAGTACGAGTGGTCGGGGTCAGCCCCAGCATTTT. Protein: CASSTSGRGQPQHF.

This clonotype was observed many times. The V call is TRBV20-1, the J call TRBJ2-3; 9 nucleotides match TRBD1. CDR1 is DFQATT and CDR2 is SNEGSKA in the germline V gene (reference sequence). The junction had 7 bases not matched to a gene; V was cut back by 5 bases and J by 4 bases. The CDR3 has 14 residues. The CDR3 region is CSASPGQGADTQYF. The CDR3 coding sequence is TGCAGTGCTTCTCCGGGACAGGGCGCAGATACGCAGTATTTT.

The chain joins TRBV27 to TRBJ2-5; the D gene is possibly TRBD2 (5 bases). The germline V gene has CDR1 MNHEY and CDR2 SMNVEV (reference sequence). The length of the CDR3 is 12 residues. V dropped 6 bases and J dropped 5 bases, with 10 bases sitting between them. The CDR3 protein is CASRSGRETQYF. In nucleotides, the CDR3 is TGTGCCAGCAGGTCGGGAAGGGAGACCCAGTACTTC.

V and J are TRBV7-9 and TRBJ2-1, with 10 bases matching TRBD2. CDR1 is SEHNR, CDR2 FQNEAQ, per germline (reference sequence). The CDR3 is made up of 15 amino acids. The junction had 11 bases not matched to a gene; V was cut back by 5 bases and J by 10 bases. CDR3 residues: CASSRGLAVLGEQFF. The CDR3 nucleotides read TGTGCCAGCAGCCGAGGACTAGCGGTTCTAGGAGAGCAGTTCTTC.

In its sample, this clonotype was seen many times. The chain combines TRBV29-1 with TRBJ2-3; 10 bases are shared with TRBD2. Trimming removed 5 bases from V and 6 bases from J; junction bases left unmatched: 5. The CDR3 has 13 amino acids. Germline V gene data show CDR1 as SQVTM and CDR2 as ANQGSEA. CDR3 in DNA: TGCAGCGTTTCGAGCGGGAGGGCCGATACGCAGTATTTT. Protein sequence: CSVSSGRADTQYF.

This clonotype appeared many times. This chain connects TRBV27 to TRBJ1-5, with 10 bases fitting TRBD1. This CDR3 comprises 16 residues. V lost 1 base, J lost 1 base, and 1 base stayed unmatched. Germline assignment: CDR1 MNHEY and CDR2 SMNVEV (reference sequence). The CDR3 is CASSLWGQGSNQPQHF. Here the CDR3 DNA reads TGTGCCAGCAGTTTATGGGGACAGGGGAGCAATCAGCCCCAGCATTTT.

This clonotype was observed at least ten times. In DNA form, the CDR3 reads TGTGCCAGCAGTTTAACGGGGACAGGGAATTCACCCCTCCACTTT. Translating gives CASSLTGTGNSPLHF. The rearrangement joins TRBV12-3 or TRBV12-4 to TRBJ1-6, with TRBD1 matching over 9 bases. This CDR3 comprises 15 residues. The J segment lost 7 bases and the V segment lost 2 bases, leaving 3 bases of the junction unmatched.

This clonotype was seen many times. The V and J genes are TRBV18 and TRBJ1-5; perhaps TRBD1 as D (5 bases). Germline CDR1 reads KGHSH; CDR2 reads LQKENI. The V end lost 0 bases, the J end lost 6 bases, and 6 bases lay between the germline ends. The CDR3 has 13 amino acids. The CDR3 DNA reads TGTGCCAGCTCACCACCGGGGGTTCAGCCCCAGCATTTT. Translating gives CASSPPGVQPQHF.

This clonotype is medium-sized (0.01 to 0.1%). CDR3 region: CATPLGGISYNEQFF. As DNA, the CDR3 is TGCGCCACTCCTCTTGGCGGGATCAGTTACAATGAGCAGTTCTTC. This chain joins TRBV5-1 and TRBJ2-1; TRBD2 is a possible D gene (6 bases). The CDR3 has 15 amino acids. The V gene's germline CDR1 is SGHRS and CDR2 YFSETQ. Trimming stripped 9 bases from V and 4 bases from J, with 20 bases between.

This clonotype is labeled medium-sized. The rearrangement uses TRBV20-1 and TRBJ2-7, with D perhaps matching TRBD2 (7 bases). Germline V lookup: CDR1 DFQATT, CDR2 SNEGSKA (reference sequence). CDR3 length equals 15 residues. The V and J ends lost 3 bases and 3 bases respectively, with 18 bases between them. The CDR3 nucleotides are TGCAGTGCTAGTACGGGGGGCTCGAACTTCTACGAGCAGTACGTC. It codes for CSASTGGSNFYEQYV.

Many counts were recorded for this clonotype. The V gene is TRBV6-2 or TRBV6-3, the J gene TRBJ2-5; TRBD2 agrees at 11 bases. The CDR3 spans 14 residues. In germline, CDR1 is MNHEY, CDR2 SVGEGT. The V segment lost 4 bases and the J segment 4 bases; nucleotides outside the gene matches: 2. The CDR3 here is CASSWLAGGETQYF. CDR3 in DNA: TGTGCCAGCAGTTGGCTAGCGGGAGGAGAGACCCAGTACTTC.

This clonotype has a handful of counts. The rearrangement links TRBV4-1 to TRBJ2-5, with TRBD2 matching 12 bases. This CDR3 comprises 21 residues. Trimming at V came to 0 bases and at J to 3 bases, leaving 17 bases not matched to a gene. Looked up from germline, CDR1 is MGHRA and CDR2 is YSYEKL. DNA of the CDR3: TGCGCCAGCAGCCAAGATCGAGAGACTAGCGGGAGTAGAGTTTCGGAAGAGACCCAGTACTTC. Protein: CASSQDRETSGSRVSEETQYF.

This clonotype was seen many times. The chain recombines TRBV28 with TRBJ1-2; 7 bases are a match to TRBD1. Germline V lookup: CDR1 MDHEN, CDR2 SYDVKM. The CDR3 length is 13 residues. V gave up 5 bases and J gave up 8 bases; unmatched junction bases: 8. The CDR3 protein is CASSPRTGHGYTF. The CDR3 coding sequence is TGTGCCAGCAGTCCCAGGACAGGTCACGGCTACACCTTC.

This clonotype occurred many times. This chain connects TRBV7-9 to TRBJ1-4; 9 nucleotides match TRBD1. This CDR3 contains 16 residues. The J segment lost 8 bases and the V segment lost 0 bases, leaving 7 bases of the junction unmatched. The germline CDR1 and CDR2 sequences are SEHNR and FQNEAQ (reference sequence). The CDR3: CASSLAGTGSLEKLFF. The CDR3 nucleotides are TGTGCCAGCAGCTTAGCCGGGACAGGGTCATTGGAAAAACTGTTTTTT.

This clonotype was seen ten or more times. The J gene is TRBJ2-1, the V gene TRBV2; 13 nucleotides line up with TRBD2. Germline trimming cut 1 base from V and 12 bases from J; bases unmatched to any gene: 3. The CDR3 spans 14 residues. CDR1 is SNHLY and CDR2 is FYNNEI in the germline V gene. The DNA for the CDR3 is TGTGCCAGCAGTGAAGAACTAGCGGGAGGGGGGCAGTTCTTC. Amino acids: CASSEELAGGGQFF.

This clonotype showed up many times. Germline and junction disagree at one end, which may indicate a read error. V gene TRBV7-7 combines with J gene TRBJ2-2; D unresolved. This CDR3 has 12 amino acids. CDR1 and CDR2 (germline): SSHAT, FNYEAQ (reference sequence). Here the CDR3 DNA reads TGTGCTAGCAGCTTAGCTCGCGGGGAGCTGTTTTTT. It translates to CASSLARGELFF. The whole variable domain, filled in from reference TRBV7-7 and TRBJ2-2, reads GAGVSQSPRYKVTKRGQDVTLRCDPISSHATLYWYQQALGQGPEFLTYFNYEAQPDKSGLPSDRFSAERPEGSISTLTIQRTEQRDSAMYRCASSLARGELFFGEGSRLTVL.

This clonotype was detected ten times or more. The chain uses TRBV5-1 and TRBJ2-1, with D perhaps matching TRBD2 (6 bases). This CDR3 comprises 14 residues. Germline CDR1 is SGHRS and CDR2 is YFSETQ. Deletions cut 0 bases from V and 14 bases from J, with 18 bases between. CDR3 residues: CASSLVPGLSAEFF. DNA of the CDR3: TGCGCCAGCAGCTTGGTGCCGGGACTCTCAGCGGAGTTCTTC.

At least ten counts were recorded for this clonotype. The chain couples TRBV20-1 to TRBJ2-1, with TRBD1 matching over 12 bases. This CDR3 has 14 residues. V lost 6 bases and J lost 7; bases outside the gene matches: 7. Germline V lookup: CDR1 DFQATT, CDR2 SNEGSKA (reference sequence). The CDR3 protein is CSARWDRGRNEQFF. The CDR3 region has the DNA TGCAGTGCCCGCTGGGACAGGGGGCGAAATGAGCAGTTCTTC.